This T cell receptor beta chain was profiled in a study of identical twins. Findings of the study overall: Within monozygotic twins, out-of-frame TCR alpha sharing was underestimated by the models. A cross-sectional statistical analysis, not follow-up of the same donors, supported the conclusions.

TCRdb fed the 5' RACE reads into MiXCR, producing one record per CDR3 protein. Here the sample spans around 650,000 distinct CDR3 sequences, around 7.5% being singletons. V shed 2 bases, J shed 3 bases, and the junction held 4 bases outside the gene matches. Looked up from germline, CDR1 is SGHKS and CDR2 is YYEKEE (reference sequence). The CDR3 is 14 amino acids. This clonotype was detected a few times. What it binds is unknown. Separately, the same data were catalogued under a study of yellow fever vaccine responses in identical twins.

The J gene is TRBJ2-7, the V gene TRBV5-5; 8 positions agree with TRBD1. The sequenced sample consisted of PBMCs. This clonotype was sampled from a woman aged 18-29 years in good health. The CDR3 loop is CASSLRQGIYEQYF. The CDR3 DNA is TGTGCCAGCAGCTTAAGACAGGGGATCTACGAGCAGTACTTC.